These 7 T cell receptor beta chains were sequenced from one sample in a study of blood T cell repertoires in COVID-19. The assay was immunoSEQ multiplex PCR, and TCRdb's table has in-frame clones only and misses some. Seen here are about 140,000 clones, roughly 90% observed once, and the top ten hold roughly a tenth. Sequences were obtained from peripheral blood. The receptors were sampled from a man aged 45-65 years with active or convalescent COVID-19.

The chain employs TRBV27 and TRBJ2-7; TRBD2 matches at 9 bases. Germline assignment: CDR1 MNHEY and CDR2 SMNVEV (reference sequence). This CDR3 is built from 14 residues. The V gene end was trimmed by 6 bases and the J gene end by 0 bases; junction bases not matched to a gene: 3. This CDR3 reads CASRHSGSSYEQYF. CDR3 DNA sequence: TGTGCCAGCAGACATAGCGGGAGCTCCTACGAGCAGTACTTC.

V gene TRBV14 combines with J gene TRBJ2-7; 12 bases match TRBD2. Germline V lookup: CDR1 SGHDN, CDR2 FVKESK. Germline trimming cut 4 bases from V and 4 bases from J; bases unmatched to any gene: 14. There are 18 residues in the CDR3. The CDR3 region is CASSPLAGGRILGYEQYF. The CDR3 DNA reads TGTGCCAGCAGCCCACTAGCGGGAGGCCGAATTTTAGGTTACGAGCAGTACTTC. Variable domain in full (rest from reference TRBV14 and TRBJ2-7): EAGVTQFPSHSVIEKGQTVTLRCDPISGHDNLYWYRRVMGKEIKFLLHFVKESKQDESGMPNNRFLAERTGGTYSTLKVQPAELEDSGVYFCASSPLAGGRILGYEQYFGPGTRLTVT.

The chain joins TRBV28 to TRBJ2-7, with D tentatively TRBD2 (6 bases). V was trimmed by 3 bases and J by 5 bases, leaving 14 bases between them. The CDR3 spans 14 residues. CDR1 and CDR2 from the germline V gene are MDHEN and SYDVKM. The DNA for the CDR3 is TGTGCCAGCAGTTTCTGGCAGGGAGGTAACGAGCAGTACTTC. Residues: CASSFWQGGNEQYF. Full variable domain (rest looked up from reference TRBV28 and TRBJ2-7): DVKVTQSSRYLVKRTGEKVFLECVQDMDHENMFWYRQDPGLGLRLIYFSYDVKMKEKGDIPEGYSVSREKKERFSLILESASTNQTSMYLCASSFWQGGNEQYFGPGTRLTVT.

In its sample, this clone was seen a few times. The chain combines TRBV28 with TRBJ2-7; a weak D match, TRBD2 (5 bases). The CDR3 consists of 15 residues. V lost 4 bases to trimming and J lost 4 bases, with 17 bases between them. CDR1 MDHEN and CDR2 SYDVKM come from the germline V gene. CDR3 nucleotide sequence: TGTGCCAGCAGTTCCACGGGGAGTAGGTTATACGAGCAGTACTTC. Translating gives CASSSTGSRLYEQYF.

The rearrangement uses TRBV11-2 and TRBJ2-1, with D tentatively TRBD1 (5 bases). The germline CDR1 and CDR2 sequences are SGHAT and FQNNGV. Trimming shortened V by 4 bases and J by 9 bases, and 22 bases separated the two germline ends. The CDR3 is 16 amino acids. In nucleotides, the CDR3 is TGTGCCAGCAGCTCGCCGACGGTACGAAGGGGTAGTGAGCAGTTCTTC. Protein: CASSSPTVRRGSEQFF.

This clone was recorded once. The rearrangement uses TRBV19 and TRBJ2-1; 10 bases match TRBD1. The length of the CDR3 is 13 residues. Germline loops: CDR1 LNHDA, CDR2 SQIVND (reference sequence). V lost 10 bases, J lost 6 bases, and 6 bases stayed unmatched. CDR3 coding DNA: TGTGCCACCGCCGACAGGGGGCTCAATGAGCAGTTCTTC. Its protein product is CATADRGLNEQFF.

The V gene is TRBV28, the J gene TRBJ2-7, with 7 bases identical to TRBD1. The CDR3 sequence is 15 residues long. CDR1 is MDHEN, CDR2 SYDVKM, per germline. With 3 bases clipped from V and 2 bases from J, the junction kept 7 bases outside the gene matches. Here the CDR3 DNA reads TGTGCCAGCAGTTTGACAGGGAGTAAGCCCTACGAGCAGTACTTC. It yields the protein CASSLTGSKPYEQYF.